This entry lists 3 T cell receptor beta chains sequenced from one sample in a study of regulatory T cells in long-lasting Graves disease. Indicated time point: newly diagnosed GD, antithyroid drugs for less than 3 months. With RNA extracted from PBMCs as input, the TCR library was made. Construction of TCR beta libraries relied on iRepertoire HTBI primers and on Arm-PCR targeting CDR3 regions. MiXCR was run by TCRdb on the multiplex PCR reads, yielding one entry per CDR3 protein. The table has about 620,000 distinct CDR3 sequences, approximately 15% seen once. Another study also made use of these data, one on T cells in Graves' hyperthyroidism and ophthalmopathy.

Specimen: peripheral blood mononuclear cells (PBMCs), collected at new diagnosis, from a patient treated with antithyroid drugs. These receptor sequences come from a woman aged 25 to 45 with Graves disease.

This clonotype came up many times. V is TRBV11-2 and J is TRBJ2-1, with 8 bases aligning to TRBD2. CDR1 and CDR2 (germline): SGHAT, FQNNGV. The CDR3 length is 14 residues. V trimming: 4 bases; J trimming: 8 bases; junction bases outside the gene matches: 7. CDR3 region: CASSWGGTRDEQFF. CDR3 DNA: TGTGCCAGCAGCTGGGGTGGGACTAGGGATGAGCAGTTCTTC.

This clonotype was detected many times. The rearrangement uses TRBV28 and TRBJ2-7, with 7 positions matching TRBD1. The V gene's germline CDR1 is MDHEN and CDR2 SYDVKM. V lost 3 bases to trimming and J lost 3 bases; unmatched junction nucleotides: 5. The CDR3 extends over 14 amino acids. CDR3 DNA sequence: TGTGCCAGCAGTTTGACAGGGAACAACTACGAGCAGTACTTC. Translated, it gives CASSLTGNNYEQYF.

This chain connects TRBV9 to TRBJ2-1; TRBD2 aligns across 7 bases. V gave up 0 bases and J gave up 10 bases; unmatched junction bases: 4. The CDR3 is made up of 13 amino acids. Germline V gene sequence: CDR1 SGDLS, CDR2 YYNGEE. As DNA, the CDR3 is TGTGCCAGCAGCGTAGGCGGAGCGGGAGAGCAGTTCTTC. Residues: CASSVGGAGEQFF.